A single TCR beta chain is shown here with its context. It has no known antigen specificity. Qualities for individual bases were not recorded, and no much larger clone is one base off. These data originate in a study of cytomegalovirus exposure and HLA in healthy donors (dated by TCRdb to about 2017). In the study overall: According to a later analysis, one platform produced both the 100 to 150 validation repertoires and the 700 or so repertoires of the first cohort. The study aimed to test whether signatures of past pathogen exposure could be identified by cataloging public T cell receptors. A separate validation cohort of approximately 130 different subjects was used in addition to the roughly 670-subject first cohort. High-throughput TCR immunosequencing, statistical association of individual TCRs with disease status, and machine learning were combined to predict cytomegalovirus infection status.

What the authors observed across the whole study: The validation cohort had no HLA typing available for a later analysis, so co-occurrence within that cohort was assessed over all 130 or so repertoires. In vitro tests confirmed that a few of the cytomegalovirus-associated TCR beta chains recognize cytomegalovirus antigens. The classifier was reported to diagnose cytomegalovirus status with high specificity and sensitivity in both the original and validation cohorts. Most TCR sequences were observed very rarely across donors, whereas some public TCRs were present in many individuals. The study listed approximately 160 TCR beta chains as associated with cytomegalovirus. Of the cluster scores, 85% to 95% were above 0 in a later analysis, which found that TCRs clustered in the first cohort also tended to co-occur in the approximately 130 validation repertoires. According to the authors, the approach could potentially be generalized to other disease states and immunological phenotypes.

The donors belonged to the validation cohort of 90 to 150 subjects, which was separate from the approximately 700-subject first cohort. For CDR1 and CDR2, the germline V gene (reference sequence) lists SEHNR and FQNEAQ. The CDR3 has 12 amino acids, counting the end cysteine and phenylalanine. Kept here is only the CDR3 DNA, which spans 36 bases and is read in frame from base 1. The germline ends are 9 bases apart after V is trimmed by 5 bases and J by 7 bases. Receptor amplification or capture employed the immunoSEQ multiplex PCR assay. The paper's processing steps were these. A statistical classification framework was built for diagnosing cytomegalovirus status from the catalog of TCR beta chain sequences. Here the immuneACCESS table is served through TCRdb, limited to in-frame sequences with V and J called. Missing clones are a known gap in these copies; in checked studies unresolved V genes cover under half, and the rest lacks a known reason. The V and J calls and the clone size are those of that table, but D and trimming were determined from the DNA. The sample yields around 300,000 clones; just over 85% were counted once. The biggest ten clones account for roughly 1% of the sample.

The sequencing sample was made of PBMCs. This receptor was taken from a woman under 30 in good health and CMV-seronegative. Rearrangement joined TRBV7-9 to TRBJ2-1, with no reliable assignment of the D segment. The DNA is TGTGCCAGCAGCCCCTCTCGGAATGAGCAGTTCTTC. Translated, this is CASSPSRNEQFF.